Listed below are T cell receptor beta chains from one sample, sequenced in a study of blood T cell repertoires in COVID-19. Produced via immunoSEQ multiplex PCR; TCRdb's table is partial and in-frame only. The top ten hold about 30% of the sample, which has tens of thousands of clones, roughly 88% seen once. The sequencing sample was made of peripheral blood. The receptor source for this set is a human donor with active COVID-19. The donor label of this sample is uncertain. Both conserved end residues are part of each CDR3. The order of the fields is CDR3 DNA, CDR3 protein, J gene, D gene, clone size, V gene. A D gene is named only where the DNA matches it firmly. Size is stated for part of the rows, as once, few or many counts, or as a class when the clone is expanded.

TGTGCCAGCAGCTTGGCCAATCTTGGGACAGAGCTATTC CASSLANLGTELF TRBJ2-7 TRBD1 - TRBV5-6
TGCGCCAGCAGCAAGGACAGGAGTCAAGAGACCCAGTACTTC CASSKDRSQETQYF TRBJ2-5 TRBD1 - TRBV5-1
TGTGCCAGCAGAGAGGACAGGGCGATCTACGAGCAGTACTTC CASREDRAIYEQYF TRBJ2-7 TRBD1 once TRBV2
TGCGCCAGCAGCCAGGGCCGGGCGACAGGACCCCTAGATACGCAGTATTTT CASSQGRATGPLDTQYF TRBJ2-3 - - TRBV4-3
TGTGCCAGCCGAGGAGCTAACTATGGCTACACCTTC CASRGANYGYTF TRBJ1-2 - - TRBV11-2
TGTGCCAGCAGCGTAGGCGACGGGAAAAACATTCAGTACTTC CASSVGDGKNIQYF TRBJ2-4 - few TRBV9
TGTGCCAGCAGCCCCGGGACAGAAATTTTCTCCTACGAGCAGTACTTC CASSPGTEIFSYEQYF TRBJ2-7 TRBD1 - TRBV7-9
TGTGCCAGCAGCTTGGAGGCAGGGTTAGTCACAGATACGCAGTATTTT CASSLEAGLVTDTQYF TRBJ2-3 - - TRBV5-6
TGTGCCAGCAGTTTGGGGCCGTTTTCCCTCTTC CASSLGPFSLF TRBJ1-2 - - TRBV12-3/TRBV12-4
TGTGCCAGCCAAGAACAGGGTGTAATCGAAGCTTTCTTT CASQEQGVIEAFF TRBJ1-1 - - TRBV2
TGTGCCAGCAGTTACTCGGTAGCGGGAGGTAATGAGCAGTTCTTC CASSYSVAGGNEQFF TRBJ2-1 TRBD2 - TRBV6-5
TGTGCCAGCACTGGACTAGCGGGGGGCACAGATACGCAGTATTTT CASTGLAGGTDTQYF TRBJ2-3 TRBD2 - TRBV2
TGTGCCAGTAGTATAGCCCCTTCAGGGGATTACGAGCAGTACTTC CASSIAPSGDYEQYF TRBJ2-7 - few TRBV19
TGCGCCAGCAGCTTGGGCCCAACCGGGACAGAAGACGACGAGCAGTACTTC CASSLGPTGTEDDEQYF TRBJ2-7 TRBD1 - TRBV5-1
TGTGCCAGCAGGCCCACAGTAAATGAGCAGTTCTTC CASRPTVNEQFF TRBJ2-1 - - TRBV12-3/TRBV12-4
TGTGCCTGGTACCCGGACAGGGGGACCCCCTTCGGAGGCTACGAGCAGTACTTC CAWYPDRGTPFGGYEQYF TRBJ2-7 TRBD1 - TRBV30
TGCGCCAGCAGTTCAACAGGACGGAGACATTATGGCTACACCTTC CASSSTGRRHYGYTF TRBJ1-2 - - TRBV10-1
TGTGCCAGCAGCAACAGGGAGACCCAGTACTTC CASSNRETQYF TRBJ2-5 - - TRBV3-1/TRBV3-2
TGTGCCAGCAGCTGGATACAGGGGGCGAACTACGAGCAGTACTTC CASSWIQGANYEQYF TRBJ2-7 TRBD1 few TRBV7-9
TGTGCCTGGGGGGGGCAGTCCTCTAGCACAGATACGCAGTATTTT CAWGGQSSSTDTQYF TRBJ2-3 - - TRBV30
TGTGCCAGCAGCCCCCGGGACAGGGGGCGAGATTCACCCCTCCACTTT CASSPRDRGRDSPLHF TRBJ1-6 TRBD1 few TRBV7-9
TGTGCCACCAGTGATAGCGACAGGGGCTATGGCTACACCTTC CATSDSDRGYGYTF TRBJ1-2 TRBD1 once TRBV24-1
TGCGCCAGCAGCCAAGGCCTAGCGGGAGGGGGGCTCCTCACAGATACGCAGTATTTT CASSQGLAGGGLLTDTQYF TRBJ2-3 TRBD2 - TRBV4-1
TGTGCCAGTAGTATGGGTCCAAAGGAGAGCTCCTATAATTCACCCCTCCACTTT CASSMGPKESSYNSPLHF TRBJ1-6 - - TRBV19
TGTGCCAGCAGCTTCGGACAGTCCTGGACTAATGAAAAACTGTTTTTT CASSFGQSWTNEKLFF TRBJ1-4 - - TRBV5-6
TGTGCCAGCAGTTACCCCGAGGTTACCGGGGAGCTGTTTTTT CASSYPEVTGELFF TRBJ2-2 - medium-sized TRBV6-6
TGCGCCAGCAGCTTGCCTAGCGGGGGCCTTCCTAAACAAGAGACCCAGTACTTC CASSLPSGGLPKQETQYF TRBJ2-5 TRBD2 - TRBV5-1
TGTGCCAGCAGCCAAGATGGATACGGAGCAGCTTTCTTT CASSQDGYGAAFF TRBJ1-1 - - TRBV14
TGCAGCGTAAAGCGGGAGGCCAACGCGGGAGCTGTTTTT CSVKREANAGAVF TRBJ2-2 TRBD2 few TRBV29-1
TGCGCCAGCAGCTTGGGGCAGGGTGCATCTGAAGCTTTCTTT CASSLGQGASEAFF TRBJ1-1 - once TRBV5-1
TGTGCCAGCAGCCAAGTTCTAGCGGGGGGCTACGAGCAGTACTTC CASSQVLAGGYEQYF TRBJ2-7 TRBD2 few TRBV3-1/TRBV3-2
TGCGCCAGCAGCTTGGCACAGTCTAACACTGAAGCTTTCTTT CASSLAQSNTEAFF TRBJ1-1 - - TRBV5-1
TGCGCCAGCAGCCTGGGGGGTTGGGCCGGGGAGCTGTTTTTT CASSLGGWAGELFF TRBJ2-2 - - TRBV4-3
TGTGCCAGCAGCCAAGACGATCAAGCTGGGCAGTTCTTC CASSQDDQAGQFF TRBJ2-1 - - TRBV3-1/TRBV3-2
TGCGCCAGCAGCTTGGAGTCAGATATCTCCCAAGAGACCCAGTACTTC CASSLESDISQETQYF TRBJ2-5 - - TRBV5-1
TGTGCCAGCAGCTCCGGGACTAGCGCTCACTACGAGCAGTACTTC CASSSGTSAHYEQYF TRBJ2-7 TRBD2 - TRBV9
TGCGCCAGCAGCCCGGGACAGGGAATTTACGAGCAGTACTTC CASSPGQGIYEQYF TRBJ2-7 TRBD1 - TRBV4-1
TGTGCCACCAGCAGGGAGACAGGGCCCTACGAGCAGTACTTC CATSRETGPYEQYF TRBJ2-7 TRBD1 - TRBV15
TGTGCCAGCAGCGAGAGTCCGCAGGCGAACTCCTACGAGCAGTACTTC CASSESPQANSYEQYF TRBJ2-7 - - TRBV9
TGTGCCAGCAGCAAAGCCGGGACTACCTATGGCTACACCTTC CASSKAGTTYGYTF TRBJ1-2 - - TRBV6-2/TRBV6-3
TGCGCCAGCAGCCAATCGGACAGGGTACTCACCGGGGAGCTGTTTTTT CASSQSDRVLTGELFF TRBJ2-2 TRBD1 once TRBV4-3
TGTGCCATCAGTGAGTCGAGAGGAGGCAGTGGCTACACCTTC CAISESRGGSGYTF TRBJ1-2 - - TRBV10-3
TGCAGCGTTGACGGACAGAACTATGGCTACACCTTC CSVDGQNYGYTF TRBJ1-2 - once TRBV29-1
TGTGCCAGCAGCCAAGATTATTCTGGCCACGAGCAGTACTTC CASSQDYSGHEQYF TRBJ2-7 - - TRBV3-1/TRBV3-2
TGTGCCAGCAGTCGAAGTGAGGCAGGGACTAATGAAAAACTGTTTTTT CASSRSEAGTNEKLFF TRBJ1-4 - - TRBV3-1/TRBV3-2
TGTGCCAGCAGTTTTCCGGGGGGTTACAATGAGCAGTTCTTC CASSFPGGYNEQFF TRBJ2-1 TRBD2 once TRBV28
TGCGCCAGCAGCTCCCGAGCGGGGGCGAGCACAGATACGCAGTATTTT CASSSRAGASTDTQYF TRBJ2-3 TRBD2 - TRBV5-1
TGTGCCAGCAGCCCTGGACAGGGCTCTGGGGCCAACGTCCTGACTTTC CASSPGQGSGANVLTF TRBJ2-6 TRBD1 few TRBV6-2/TRBV6-3